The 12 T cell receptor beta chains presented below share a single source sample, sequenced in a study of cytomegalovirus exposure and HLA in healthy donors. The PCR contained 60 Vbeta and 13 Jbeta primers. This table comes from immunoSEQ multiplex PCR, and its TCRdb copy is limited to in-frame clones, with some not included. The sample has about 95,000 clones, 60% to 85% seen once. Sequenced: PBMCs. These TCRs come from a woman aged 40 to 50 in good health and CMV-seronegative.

Here the CDR3 reads CASSQGLAGGLIAKNIQYF. CDR3 DNA: TGTGCCAGCAGCCAGGGACTAGCGGGGGGTCTGATAGCCAAAAACATTCAGTACTTC. The chain links TRBV7-8 to TRBJ2-4; 15 nucleotides match TRBD2. This CDR3 has 19 residues. J gave up 0 bases and V 5 bases, and 8 bases lay outside the gene matches. CDR1 is SGHVS and CDR2 is FQNEAQ in the germline V gene. The complete variable domain, with remaining parts taken from reference TRBV7-8 and TRBJ2-4, reads GAGVSQSPRYKVAKRGQDVALRCDPISGHVSLFWYQQALGQGPEFLTYFQNEAQLDKSGLPSDRFFAERPEGSVSTLKIQRTQQEDSAVYLCASSQGLAGGLIAKNIQYFGAGTRLSVL.

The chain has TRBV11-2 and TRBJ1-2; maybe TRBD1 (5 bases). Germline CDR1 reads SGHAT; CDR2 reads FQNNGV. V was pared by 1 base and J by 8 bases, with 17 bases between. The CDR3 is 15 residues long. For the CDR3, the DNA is TGTGCCAGCAGCTTAGTCGTGGCCGGGACTTACGGCTACACCTTC. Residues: CASSLVVAGTYGYTF. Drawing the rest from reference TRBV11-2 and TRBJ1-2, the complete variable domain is EAGVAQSPRYKIIEKRQSVAFWCNPISGHATLYWYQQILGQGPKLLIQFQNNGVVDDSQLPKDRFSAERLKGVDSTLKIQPAKLEDSAVYLCASSLVVAGTYGYTFGSGTRLTVV.

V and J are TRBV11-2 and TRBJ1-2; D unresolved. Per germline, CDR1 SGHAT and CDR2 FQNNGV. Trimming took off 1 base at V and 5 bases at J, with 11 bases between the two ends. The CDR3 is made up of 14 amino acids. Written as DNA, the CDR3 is TGTGCCAGCAGCTTAGGCCTTACATTGTATGGCTACACCTTC. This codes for CASSLGLTLYGYTF. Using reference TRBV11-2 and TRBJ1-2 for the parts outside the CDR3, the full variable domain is EAGVAQSPRYKIIEKRQSVAFWCNPISGHATLYWYQQILGQGPKLLIQFQNNGVVDDSQLPKDRFSAERLKGVDSTLKIQPAKLEDSAVYLCASSLGLTLYGYTFGSGTRLTVV.

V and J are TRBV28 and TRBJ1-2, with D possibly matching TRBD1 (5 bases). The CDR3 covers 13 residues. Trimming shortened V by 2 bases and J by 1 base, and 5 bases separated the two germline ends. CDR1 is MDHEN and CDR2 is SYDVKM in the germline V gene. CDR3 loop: CASSLRGNYGYTF. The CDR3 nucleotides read TGTGCCAGCAGTTTAAGGGGTAACTATGGCTACACCTTC.

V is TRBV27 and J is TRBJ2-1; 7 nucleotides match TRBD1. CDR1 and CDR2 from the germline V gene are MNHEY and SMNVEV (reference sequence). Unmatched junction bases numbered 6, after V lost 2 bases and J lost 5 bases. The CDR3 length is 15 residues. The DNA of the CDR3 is TGTGCCAGCAGTTTACGAGGGGGCTTTAACAATGAGCAGTTCTTC. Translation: CASSLRGGFNNEQFF.

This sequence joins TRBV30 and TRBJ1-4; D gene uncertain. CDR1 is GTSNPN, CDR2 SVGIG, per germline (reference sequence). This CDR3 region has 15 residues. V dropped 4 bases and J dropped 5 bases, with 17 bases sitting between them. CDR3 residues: CAWTSIQLSNEKLFF. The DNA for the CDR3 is TGTGCCTGGACAAGTATACAGCTCTCCAATGAAAAACTGTTTTTT.

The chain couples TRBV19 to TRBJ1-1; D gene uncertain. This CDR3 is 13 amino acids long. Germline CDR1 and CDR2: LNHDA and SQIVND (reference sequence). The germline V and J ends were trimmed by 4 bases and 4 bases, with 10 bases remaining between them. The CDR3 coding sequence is TGTGCCAGTAGTAAGCCATCCGGCACTGAAGCTTTCTTT. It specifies CASSKPSGTEAFF.

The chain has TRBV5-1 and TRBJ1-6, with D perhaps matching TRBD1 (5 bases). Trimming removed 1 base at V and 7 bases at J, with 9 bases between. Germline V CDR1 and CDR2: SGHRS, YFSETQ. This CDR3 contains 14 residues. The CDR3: CASSLSGGNSPLHF. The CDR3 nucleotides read TGCGCCAGCAGCTTGAGCGGGGGGAATTCACCCCTCCACTTT.

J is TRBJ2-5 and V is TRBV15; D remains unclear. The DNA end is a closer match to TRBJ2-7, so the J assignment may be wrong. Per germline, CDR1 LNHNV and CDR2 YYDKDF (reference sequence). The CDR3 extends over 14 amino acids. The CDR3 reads CATSPRLNSYEQYF. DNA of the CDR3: TGTGCCACCAGCCCGCGACTCAACTCCTACGAGCAGTACTTC.

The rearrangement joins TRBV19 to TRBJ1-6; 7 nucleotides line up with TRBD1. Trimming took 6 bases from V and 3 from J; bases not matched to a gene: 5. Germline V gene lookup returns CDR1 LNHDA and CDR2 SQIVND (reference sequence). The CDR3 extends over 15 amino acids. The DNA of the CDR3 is TGTGCCAGTAGCCGGGACAGAAGCTATAATTCACCCCTCCACTTT. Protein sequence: CASSRDRSYNSPLHF.

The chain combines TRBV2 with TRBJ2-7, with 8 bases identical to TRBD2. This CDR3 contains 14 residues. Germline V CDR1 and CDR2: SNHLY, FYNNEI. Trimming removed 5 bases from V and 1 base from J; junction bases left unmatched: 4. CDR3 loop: CASSIAGNSYEQYF. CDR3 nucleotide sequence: TGTGCCAGCAGTATAGCGGGGAATTCCTACGAGCAGTACTTC.

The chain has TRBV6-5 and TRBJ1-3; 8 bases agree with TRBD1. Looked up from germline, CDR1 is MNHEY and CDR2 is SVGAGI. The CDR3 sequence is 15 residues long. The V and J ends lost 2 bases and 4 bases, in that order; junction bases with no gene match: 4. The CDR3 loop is CASSYQGADGNTIYF. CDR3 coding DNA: TGTGCCAGCAGTTACCAGGGGGCGGACGGAAACACCATATATTTT.